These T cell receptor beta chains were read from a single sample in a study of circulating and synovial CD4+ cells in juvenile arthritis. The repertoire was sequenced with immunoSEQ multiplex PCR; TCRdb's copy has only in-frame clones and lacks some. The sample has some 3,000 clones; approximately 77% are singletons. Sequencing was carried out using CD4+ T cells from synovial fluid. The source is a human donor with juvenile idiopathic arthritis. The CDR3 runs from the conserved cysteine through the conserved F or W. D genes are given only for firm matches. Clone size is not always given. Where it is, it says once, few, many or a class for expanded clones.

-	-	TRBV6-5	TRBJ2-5	CASSYVASGETQYF	TGTGCCAGCAGTTACGTTGCGTCGGGGGAGACCCAGTACTTC
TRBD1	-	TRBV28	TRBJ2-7	CASTQGANEQYF	TGTGCCAGCACTCAGGGGGCCAACGAGCAGTACTTC
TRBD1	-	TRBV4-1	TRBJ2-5	CASSRQMGQGSGETQYF	TGCGCCAGCAGCCGCCAAATGGGACAGGGGAGCGGAGAGACCCAGTACTTC
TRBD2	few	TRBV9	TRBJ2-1	CASSVGVAGGLGEQFF	TGTGCCAGCAGCGTAGGGGTAGCGGGAGGGCTTGGCGAGCAGTTCTTC
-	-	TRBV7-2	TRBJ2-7	CASSSRQYYEQYF	TGTGCCAGCAGCTCCCGACAATATTACGAGCAGTACTTC
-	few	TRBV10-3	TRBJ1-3	CGTQGSSGNTIYF	TGTGGCACGCAGGGGAGCTCTGGAAACACCATATATTTT
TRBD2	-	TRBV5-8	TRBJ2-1	CASSLRLAGVQQFF	TGTGCCAGCAGCCTACGACTAGCGGGGGTCCAGCAGTTCTTC
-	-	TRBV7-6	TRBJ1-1	CASSTGRNTEAFF	TGTGCCAGCAGCACAGGAAGGAACACTGAAGCTTTCTTT
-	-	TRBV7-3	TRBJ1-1	CASSFQSQGTEAFF	TGTGCCAGCAGCTTCCAGTCACAGGGCACTGAAGCTTTCTTT
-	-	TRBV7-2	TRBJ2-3	CASSHRADTQYF	TGTGCCAGCAGCCACAGGGCAGATACGCAGTATTTT
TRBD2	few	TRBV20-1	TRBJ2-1	CAGVSYNEQFF	TGCGCGGGGGTTTCCTACAATGAGCAGTTCTTC
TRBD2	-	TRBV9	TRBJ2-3	CASSVETQRGETSTDTQYF	TGTGCCAGCAGCGTAGAGACTCAGCGGGGGGAGACTAGCACAGATACGCAGTATTTT
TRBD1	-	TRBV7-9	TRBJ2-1	CASSLILGGPNEQFF	TGTGCCAGCAGCTTAATACTAGGGGGCCCCAATGAGCAGTTCTTC
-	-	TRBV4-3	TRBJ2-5	CASSQRPFTGTQYF	TGCGCCAGCAGCCAACGACCTTTCACAGGGACCCAGTACTTC
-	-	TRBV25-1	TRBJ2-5	CASSVGETQYF	TGTGCCAGCAGTGTCGGGGAGACCCAGTACTTC
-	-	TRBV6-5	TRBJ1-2	CATSTGNYGYTF	TGTGCCACCTCTACAGGAAACTATGGCTACACCTTC
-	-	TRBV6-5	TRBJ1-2	CASSYSNRGGYTF	TGTGCCAGCAGTTACTCGAACCGGGGGGGCTACACCTTC
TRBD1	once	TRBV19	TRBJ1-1	CASSISWGQGGTEAFF	TGTGCCAGTAGTATCTCGTGGGGACAGGGGGGGACTGAAGCTTTCTTT
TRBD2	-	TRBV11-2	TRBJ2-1	CASSSGLAGVDEQFF	TGTGCCAGCAGCTCGGGACTAGCGGGAGTGGATGAGCAGTTCTTC
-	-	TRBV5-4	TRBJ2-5	CASSLVDAGETQYF	TGTGCCAGCAGCTTGGTGGACGCGGGAGAGACCCAGTACTTC
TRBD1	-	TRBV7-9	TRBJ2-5	CASSLGTGGETQYF	TGTGCCAGCAGCTTAGGGACAGGGGGGGAGACCCAGTACTTC
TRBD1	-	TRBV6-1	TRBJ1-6	CASSASTGNSPLHF	TGTGCCAGCAGTGCCTCGACAGGGAATTCACCCCTCCACTTT
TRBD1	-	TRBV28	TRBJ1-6	CASSFDRGQVHSPLHF	TGTGCCAGCAGTTTCGACAGGGGCCAGGTTCATTCACCCCTCCACTTT
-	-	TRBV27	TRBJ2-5	CASSSAEKTQYF	TGTGCCAGCAGTTCCGCGGAAAAGACCCAGTACTTC
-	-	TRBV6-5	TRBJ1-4	CATQGDRGEKLFF	TGTGCCACTCAGGGCGATCGGGGGGAAAAACTGTTTTTT
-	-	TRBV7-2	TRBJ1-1	CASSPPPHPNIREAFF	TGTGCCAGCAGCCCACCCCCCCACCCCAATATACGGGAAGCTTTCTTT
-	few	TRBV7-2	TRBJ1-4	CASSVGRGAGLEKLFF	TGTGCCAGCAGCGTAGGGCGGGGGGCAGGTCTGGAAAAACTGTTTTTT
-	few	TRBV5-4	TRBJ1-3	CASSLDSGSGNTIYF	TGTGCCAGCAGCTTGGATTCGGGCTCTGGAAACACCATATATTTT
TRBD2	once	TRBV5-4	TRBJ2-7	CASSLAGGSSYEQYF	TGTGCCAGCAGCTTGGCGGGGGGAAGCTCCTACGAGCAGTACTTC
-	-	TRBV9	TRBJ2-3	CASSTLLGAGTDTQYF	TGTGCCAGCAGTACACTTTTGGGGGCTGGAACAGATACGCAGTATTTT
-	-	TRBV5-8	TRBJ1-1	CASSTYTGTEAFF	TGTGCCAGCAGCACTTACACGGGAACTGAAGCTTTCTTT
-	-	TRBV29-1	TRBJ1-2	CSVVKGDYGYTF	TGCAGCGTTGTTAAGGGGGACTATGGCTACACCTTC
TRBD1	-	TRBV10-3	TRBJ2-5	CAISDQGAPETQYF	TGTGCCATCAGTGATCAGGGGGCCCCCGAGACCCAGTACTTC
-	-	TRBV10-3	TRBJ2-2	CAVRQVAGELFF	TGTGCCGTCAGACAGGTGGCCGGGGAGCTGTTTTTT
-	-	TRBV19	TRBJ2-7	CASSQRVGQNYEQYF	TGTGCCAGTAGTCAGAGGGTGGGACAAAACTACGAGCAGTACTTC
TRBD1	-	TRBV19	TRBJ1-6	CASSTRTGSYNSPLHF	TGTGCCAGTAGTACGAGGACAGGGTCCTATAATTCACCCCTCCACTTT
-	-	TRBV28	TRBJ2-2	CASSFRGGGTGELFF	TGTGCCAGCAGTTTCCGCGGGGGCGGGACCGGGGAGCTGTTTTTT
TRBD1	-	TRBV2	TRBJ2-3	CASSRGPDTQYF	TGTGCCAGCTCGAGGGGGCCAGATACGCAGTATTTT
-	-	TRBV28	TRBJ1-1	CASIEGALNTEAFF	TGTGCCAGCATCGAAGGGGCCCTGAACACTGAAGCTTTCTTT
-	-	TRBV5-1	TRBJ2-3	CASSLLGQGVTDTQYF	TGCGCCAGCAGCTTGTTGGGACAAGGTGTCACAGATACGCAGTATTTT
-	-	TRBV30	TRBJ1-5	CAWSGVEGGQPQHF	TGTGCCTGGAGTGGGGTGGAGGGAGGTCAGCCTCAGCATTTT
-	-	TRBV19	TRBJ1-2	CASSMLGQSYGYTF	TGTGCCAGTAGTATGCTCGGACAGTCCTATGGCTACACCTTC
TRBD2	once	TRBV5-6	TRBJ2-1	CASSLRGGEQFF	TGTGCCAGCAGCTTACGGGGGGGCGAGCAGTTCTTC
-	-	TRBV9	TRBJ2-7	CASSVAEGRRVQYF	TGTGCCAGCAGCGTAGCGGAGGGTCGCAGGGTTCAGTACTTC
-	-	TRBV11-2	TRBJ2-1	CASSPSGEQFF	TGTGCCAGCAGCCCATCCGGTGAGCAGTTCTTC
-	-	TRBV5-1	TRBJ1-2	CASSFSPDTGNTF	TGCGCCAGCAGCTTCTCTCCGGACACAGGAAACACCTTC
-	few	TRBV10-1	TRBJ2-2	CASRPGFDTGELFF	TGCGCCAGCAGACCAGGTTTCGACACCGGGGAGCTGTTTTTT
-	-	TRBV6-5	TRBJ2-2	CASSGLSAATGELFF	TGTGCCAGCAGTGGACTAAGCGCCGCCACCGGGGAGCTGTTTTTT
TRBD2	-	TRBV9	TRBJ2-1	CASSPRLAGYNEQFF	TGTGCCAGCAGCCCCCGACTAGCGGGCTACAATGAGCAGTTCTTC
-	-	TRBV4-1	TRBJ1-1	CASSQKTVNTEAFF	TGCGCCAGCAGCCAAAAGACAGTGAACACTGAAGCTTTCTTT